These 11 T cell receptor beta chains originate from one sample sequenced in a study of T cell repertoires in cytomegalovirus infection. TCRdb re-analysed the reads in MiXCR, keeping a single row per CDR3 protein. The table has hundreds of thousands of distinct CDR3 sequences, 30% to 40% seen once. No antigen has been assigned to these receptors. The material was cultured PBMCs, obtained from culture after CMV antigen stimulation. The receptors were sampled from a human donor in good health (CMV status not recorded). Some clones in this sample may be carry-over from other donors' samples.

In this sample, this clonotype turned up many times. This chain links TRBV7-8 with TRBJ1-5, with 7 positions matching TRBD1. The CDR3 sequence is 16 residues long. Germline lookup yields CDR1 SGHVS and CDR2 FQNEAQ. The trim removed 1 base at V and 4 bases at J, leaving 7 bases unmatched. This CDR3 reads CASSLEIPRGNQPQHF. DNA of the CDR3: TGTGCCAGCAGCTTAGAGATTCCCAGGGGGAATCAGCCCCAGCATTTT. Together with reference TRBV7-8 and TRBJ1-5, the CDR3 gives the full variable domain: GAGVSQSPRYKVAKRGQDVALRCDPISGHVSLFWYQQALGQGPEFLTYFQNEAQLDKSGLPSDRFFAERPEGSVSTLKIQRTQQEDSAVYLCASSLEIPRGNQPQHFGDGTRLSIL.

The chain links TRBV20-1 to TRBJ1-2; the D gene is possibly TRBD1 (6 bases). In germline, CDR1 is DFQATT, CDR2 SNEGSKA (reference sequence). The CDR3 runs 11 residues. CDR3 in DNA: TGCACCCCCGGGGGGGATAACAGGGTCACCTTC. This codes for CTPGGDNRVTF.

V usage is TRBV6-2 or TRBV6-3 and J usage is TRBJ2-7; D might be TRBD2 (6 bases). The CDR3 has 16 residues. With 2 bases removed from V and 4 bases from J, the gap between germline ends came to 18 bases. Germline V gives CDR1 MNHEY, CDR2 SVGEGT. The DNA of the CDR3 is TGTGCCAGCAGTTACGCCCTAGGAGGGAGTCGGTACGAGCAGTACTTC. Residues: CASSYALGGSRYEQYF.

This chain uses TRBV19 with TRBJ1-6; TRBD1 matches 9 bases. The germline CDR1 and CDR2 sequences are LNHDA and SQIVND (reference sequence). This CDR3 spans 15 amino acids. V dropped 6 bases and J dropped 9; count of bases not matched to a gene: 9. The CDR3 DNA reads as TGTGCCAGTAGCCATGGTCGGGACAGGGTTTCACCCCTCCACTTT. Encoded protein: CASSHGRDRVSPLHF.

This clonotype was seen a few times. The DNA of the CDR3 is TGTGCCAGTAGTATAGAGGTGTTGGGACCCCGGGGCCACGAGCAGTACTTC. Translation gives CASSIEVLGPRGHEQYF. V gene TRBV19 combines with J gene TRBJ2-7, with D perhaps TRBD1 or TRBD2 (5 bases each). Trimming removed 0 bases at V and 5 bases at J, with 20 bases between. The CDR3 extends over 17 amino acids. Germline V gene data show CDR1 as LNHDA and CDR2 as SQIVND (reference sequence).

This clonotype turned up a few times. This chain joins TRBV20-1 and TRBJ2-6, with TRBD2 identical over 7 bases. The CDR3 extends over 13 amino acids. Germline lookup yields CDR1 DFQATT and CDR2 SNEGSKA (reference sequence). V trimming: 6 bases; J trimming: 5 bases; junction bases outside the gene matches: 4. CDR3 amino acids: CSALSGWANVLTF. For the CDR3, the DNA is TGCAGTGCCCTTAGCGGGTGGGCCAACGTCCTGACTTTC.

This chain's CDR3 is CASSLEGFRNTIYF. The CDR3 nucleotides read TGTGCCAGCAGCTTAGAAGGTTTCAGAAACACCATATATTTT. This chain uses TRBV7-9 with TRBJ1-3; D is unresolved. The length of the CDR3 is 14 residues. CDR1 is SEHNR and CDR2 is FQNEAQ in the germline V gene (reference sequence). The ends were cut back, 1 base at V and 5 bases at J, with 9 bases in the middle.

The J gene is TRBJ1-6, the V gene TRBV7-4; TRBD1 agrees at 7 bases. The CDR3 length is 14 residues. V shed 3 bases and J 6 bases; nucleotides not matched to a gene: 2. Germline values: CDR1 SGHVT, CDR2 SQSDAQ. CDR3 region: CASSFGDSNSPLHF. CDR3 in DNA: TGTGCCAGCAGCTTCGGGGACAGTAATTCACCCCTCCACTTT.

DNA for the CDR3: TGTGCCAGCAACGAAGCCATCAATCAGCCCCAGCATTTT. It specifies CASNEAINQPQHF. The chain carries TRBV12-3 or TRBV12-4 and TRBJ1-5; D is unclear. Trimming left V 7 bases short and J 3 bases short, with 10 bases between. This CDR3 contains 13 residues.

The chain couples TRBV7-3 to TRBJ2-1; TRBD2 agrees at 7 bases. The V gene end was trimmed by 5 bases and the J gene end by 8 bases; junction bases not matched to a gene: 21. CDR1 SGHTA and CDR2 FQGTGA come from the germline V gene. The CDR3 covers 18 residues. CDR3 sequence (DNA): TGTGCCAGCAGCCCGACCTTGGGGACTACGAGCTCTGGAGATGAGCAGTTCTTC. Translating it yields CASSPTLGTTSSGDEQFF.

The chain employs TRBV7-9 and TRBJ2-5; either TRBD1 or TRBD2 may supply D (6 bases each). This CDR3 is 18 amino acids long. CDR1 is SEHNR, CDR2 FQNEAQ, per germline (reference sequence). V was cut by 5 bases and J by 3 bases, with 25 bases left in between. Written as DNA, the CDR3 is TGTGCCAGCAGCGGGAGGACAGCGGCAGAAGTCTATAAAGAGACCCAGTACTTC. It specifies CASSGRTAAEVYKETQYF.